This record looks at one T cell receptor (beta chain) sequence and its context. What it recognizes is unknown. Regulatory T cells were sorted as CD4+CD25hiCD127low/negative. Trimming shortened V by 4 bases and J by 2 bases, and 11 bases separated the two germline ends. Germline-derived CDR1 and CDR2 are KGHSH and LQKENI. CDR3 size: 15 residues. Profiling relied on immunoSEQ multiplex PCR, and the TCRdb table lists in-frame clones only, not all of them. The sample holds some 14,000 clones, about 93% seen once. These data originate in a study of B cell selection in AIRE deficiency. Broader study findings: Only TCRbeta was sequenced; more than 35% of shared healthy Treg sequences appeared in Tconv. Only about 9.3% of 3,500 to 4,500 shared Treg sequences were patient-specific; 30% to 40% healthy-specific. In TCRBV usage, CDR3 length and diversity, patient Tconv and Treg cells matched healthy donors.

Sample: Tregs sorted from PBMCs. This receptor was taken from a human donor with AIRE deficiency. The chain has TRBV18 and TRBJ2-2, with D possibly TRBD2 on 6 matching bases. The CDR3 reads CASSLKGLNTGELFF. In DNA, the CDR3 is TGTGCCAGCTCACTAAAGGGACTTAACACCGGGGAGCTGTTTTTT. Full variable domain (remainder filled in from reference TRBV18 and TRBJ2-2): NAGVMQNPRHLVRRRGQEARLRCSPMKGHSHVYWYRQLPEEGLKFMVYLQKENIIDESGMPKERFSAEFPKEGPSILRIQQVVRGDSAAYFCASSLKGLNTGELFFGEGSRLTVL.